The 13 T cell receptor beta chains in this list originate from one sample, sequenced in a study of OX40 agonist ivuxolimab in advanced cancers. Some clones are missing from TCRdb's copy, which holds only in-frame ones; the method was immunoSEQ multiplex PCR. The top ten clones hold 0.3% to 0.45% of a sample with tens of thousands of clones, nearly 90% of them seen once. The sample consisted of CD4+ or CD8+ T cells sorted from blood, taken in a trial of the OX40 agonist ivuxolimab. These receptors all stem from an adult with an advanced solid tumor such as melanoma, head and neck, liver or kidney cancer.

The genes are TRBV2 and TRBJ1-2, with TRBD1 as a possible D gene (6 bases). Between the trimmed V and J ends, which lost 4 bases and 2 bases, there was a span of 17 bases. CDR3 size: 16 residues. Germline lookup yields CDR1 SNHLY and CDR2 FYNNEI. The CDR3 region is CASSVRGGRGNYGYTF. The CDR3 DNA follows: TGTGCCAGCAGTGTAAGGGGTGGAAGGGGGAACTATGGCTACACCTTC.

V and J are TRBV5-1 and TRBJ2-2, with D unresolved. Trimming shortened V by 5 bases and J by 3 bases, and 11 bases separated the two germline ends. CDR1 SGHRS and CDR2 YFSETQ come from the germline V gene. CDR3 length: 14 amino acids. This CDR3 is CASRTAVYTGELFF. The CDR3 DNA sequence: TGCGCCAGCAGAACTGCAGTCTACACCGGGGAGCTGTTTTTT.

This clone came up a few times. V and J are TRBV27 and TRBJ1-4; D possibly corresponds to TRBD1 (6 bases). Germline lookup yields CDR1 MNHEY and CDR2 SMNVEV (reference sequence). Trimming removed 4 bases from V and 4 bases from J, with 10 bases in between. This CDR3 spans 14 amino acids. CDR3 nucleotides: TGTGCCAGCAGTTCCTACAGGGATAATGAAAAACTGTTTTTT. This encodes CASSSYRDNEKLFF.

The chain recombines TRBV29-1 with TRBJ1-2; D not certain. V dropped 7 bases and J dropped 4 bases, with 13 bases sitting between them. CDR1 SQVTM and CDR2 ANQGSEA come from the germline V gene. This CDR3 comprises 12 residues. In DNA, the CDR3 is TGCAGCGCCGGCGGTGGCTCCTATGGCTACACCTTC. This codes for CSAGGGSYGYTF.

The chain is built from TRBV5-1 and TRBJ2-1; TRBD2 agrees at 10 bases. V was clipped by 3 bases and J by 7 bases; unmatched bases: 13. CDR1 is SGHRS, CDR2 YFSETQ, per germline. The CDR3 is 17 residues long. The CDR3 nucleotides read TGCGCCAGCAGCTCAACACCCGAGCGGGGGGGCCGGAATGAGCAGTTCTTC. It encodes CASSSTPERGGRNEQFF. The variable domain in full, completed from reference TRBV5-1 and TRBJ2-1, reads KAGVTQTPRYLIKTRGQQVTLSCSPISGHRSVSWYQQTPGQGLQFLFEYFSETQRNKGNFPGRFSGRQFSNSRSEMNVSTLELGDSALYLCASSSTPERGGRNEQFFGPGTRLTVL.

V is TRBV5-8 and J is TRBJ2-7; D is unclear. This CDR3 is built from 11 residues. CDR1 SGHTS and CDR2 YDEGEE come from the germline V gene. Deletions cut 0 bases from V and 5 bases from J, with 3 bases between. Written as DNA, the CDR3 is TGTGCCAGCAGCTTGGCTCACGAGCAGTACTTC. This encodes CASSLAHEQYF.

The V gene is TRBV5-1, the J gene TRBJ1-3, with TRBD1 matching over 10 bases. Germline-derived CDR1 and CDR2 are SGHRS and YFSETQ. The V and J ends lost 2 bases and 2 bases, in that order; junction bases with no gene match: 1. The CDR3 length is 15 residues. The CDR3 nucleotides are TGCGCCAGCAGCTTAGGGACAGGGGCTGGAAACACCATATATTTT. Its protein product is CASSLGTGAGNTIYF.

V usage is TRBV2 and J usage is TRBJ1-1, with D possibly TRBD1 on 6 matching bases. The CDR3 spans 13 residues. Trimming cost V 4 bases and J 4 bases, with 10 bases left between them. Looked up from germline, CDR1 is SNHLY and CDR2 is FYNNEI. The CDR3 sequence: CASSGQVLTEAFF. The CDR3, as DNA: TGTGCCAGCAGTGGACAGGTCCTCACTGAAGCTTTCTTT. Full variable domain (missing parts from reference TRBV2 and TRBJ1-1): EPEVTQTPSHQVTQMGQEVILRCVPISNHLYFYWYRQILGQKVEFLVSFYNNEISEKSEIFDDQFSVERPDGSNFTLKIRSTKLEDSAMYFCASSGQVLTEAFFGQGTRLTVV.

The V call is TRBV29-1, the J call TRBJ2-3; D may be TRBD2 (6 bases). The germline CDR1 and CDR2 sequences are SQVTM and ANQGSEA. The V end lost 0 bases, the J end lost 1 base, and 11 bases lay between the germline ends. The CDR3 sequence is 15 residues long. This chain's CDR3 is CSVEERSGGTDTQYF. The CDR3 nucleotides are TGCAGCGTTGAAGAACGGTCGGGGGGCACAGATACGCAGTATTTT.

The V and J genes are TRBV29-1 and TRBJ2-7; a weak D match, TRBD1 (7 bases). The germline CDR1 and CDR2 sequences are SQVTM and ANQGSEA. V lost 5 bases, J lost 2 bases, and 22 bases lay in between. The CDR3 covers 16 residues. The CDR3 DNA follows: TGCAGCGTTCGTAGGGGGCGACGCGGAGGGCCCTACGAGCAGTACTTC. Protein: CSVRRGRRGGPYEQYF.

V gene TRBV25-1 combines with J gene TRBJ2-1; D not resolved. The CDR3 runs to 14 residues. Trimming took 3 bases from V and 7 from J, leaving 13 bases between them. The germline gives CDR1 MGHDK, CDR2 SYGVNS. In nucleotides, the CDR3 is TGTGCCAGCAGTGATTATGTGTCTGATAATGAGCAGTTCTTC. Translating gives CASSDYVSDNEQFF.

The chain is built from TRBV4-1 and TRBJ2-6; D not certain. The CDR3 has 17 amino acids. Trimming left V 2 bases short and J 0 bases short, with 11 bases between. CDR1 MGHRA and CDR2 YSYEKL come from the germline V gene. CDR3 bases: TGCGCCAGCAGCCAACCAACTCAGCCCTCTGGGGCCAACGTCCTGACTTTC. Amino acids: CASSQPTQPSGANVLTF.

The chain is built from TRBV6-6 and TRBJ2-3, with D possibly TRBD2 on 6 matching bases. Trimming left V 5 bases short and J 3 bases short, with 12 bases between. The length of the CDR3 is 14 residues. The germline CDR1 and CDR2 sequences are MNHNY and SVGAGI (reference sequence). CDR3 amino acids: CASSPRRGTDTQYF. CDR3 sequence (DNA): TGTGCCAGCAGTCCCCGCCGGGGGACAGATACGCAGTATTTT.